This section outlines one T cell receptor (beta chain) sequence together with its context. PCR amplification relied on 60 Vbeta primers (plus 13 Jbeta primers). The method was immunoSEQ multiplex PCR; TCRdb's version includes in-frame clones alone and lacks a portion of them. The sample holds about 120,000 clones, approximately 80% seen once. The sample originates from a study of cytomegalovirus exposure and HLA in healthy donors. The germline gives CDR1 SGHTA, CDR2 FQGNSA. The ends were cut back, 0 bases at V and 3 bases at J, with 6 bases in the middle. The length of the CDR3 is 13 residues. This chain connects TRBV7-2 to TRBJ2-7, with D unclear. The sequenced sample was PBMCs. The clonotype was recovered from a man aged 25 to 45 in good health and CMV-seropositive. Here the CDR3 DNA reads TGTGCCAGCAGCTTAGCTGGCGGCTACGAGCAGTACTTC. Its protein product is CASSLAGGYEQYF.